This TCR beta chain was retrieved from a study of cytomegalovirus exposure and HLA in healthy donors. Study-level background: Clustering assigned 70% to 85% of the roughly 420 genotyped donors to the Caucasian-associated ancestry cluster.

To note about this clone: Its specificity is unknown.

Germline CDR1 reads MNHNS; CDR2 reads SASEGT. V shed 6 bases and J shed 0 bases, with 14 bases lying between them. The CDR3 loop spans 15 amino acids. The PCR made use of 60 Vbeta and 13 Jbeta primers. Produced via immunoSEQ multiplex PCR; TCRdb's table is partial and in-frame only. Found here are approximately 150,000 clones, 75% to 90% of them singletons; the top ten hold roughly 4.8%. Study-level results: As a later analysis showed, a missense DCLRE1C variant was linked to trimming of TCR beta V- and J-genes. DRB1 showed the most TCR associations and HLA-C the fewest in a later analysis, as rates varied by HLA locus.

Material for sequencing was PBMCs. This chain connects TRBV6-1 to TRBJ1-2; D ambiguous. This sequence originates from a man aged 40-55 years in good health and CMV-seronegative. In nucleotides, the CDR3 is TGTGCCAGCAGCGGACGGGAGCGGGCTAACTATGGCTACACCTTC. Translating gives CASSGRERANYGYTF.